The TCR beta chain under discussion was sequenced for a study of molecular identifiers for immune sequencing clone quantification. Study summary: In replicates, the authors split RNA from around 20,000 or 100,000 naive CD8 cells five ways and sequenced four. Study-level results: Reportedly, one cell's Jurkat TCR RNA was detected within 1,100,000 naive CD8 cells. Among effectors, clones above 20 RNA copies held over 98% of molecules; among naive cells, under 1%.

Germline CDR1 reads SGDLS; CDR2 reads YYNGEE. Trimming left V 1 base short and J 0 bases short, with 12 bases between. CDR3 length: 16 amino acids. This clonotype was recorded a few times. The antigen is unknown. TCRdb called the PCR reads again in MiXCR, with one record for every CDR3 protein. This table holds about 320,000 distinct CDR3 sequences, roughly 23% found once. Sequenced: naive CD8+ T cells from blood, with Jurkat cell RNA spiked in. As for subset: FACS-sorted CD8+CD4-CCR7+CD45RA+ naive T cells. The clonotype was recovered from a human donor in good health. Some libraries in this study had Jurkat cell RNA spiked in. The rearrangement uses TRBV9 and TRBJ2-3; D might be TRBD2 (5 bases). CDR3 in DNA: TGTGCCAGCAGCGTATGGGGAGAGGCGAGCACAGATACGCAGTATTTT. Its protein is CASSVWGEASTDTQYF.